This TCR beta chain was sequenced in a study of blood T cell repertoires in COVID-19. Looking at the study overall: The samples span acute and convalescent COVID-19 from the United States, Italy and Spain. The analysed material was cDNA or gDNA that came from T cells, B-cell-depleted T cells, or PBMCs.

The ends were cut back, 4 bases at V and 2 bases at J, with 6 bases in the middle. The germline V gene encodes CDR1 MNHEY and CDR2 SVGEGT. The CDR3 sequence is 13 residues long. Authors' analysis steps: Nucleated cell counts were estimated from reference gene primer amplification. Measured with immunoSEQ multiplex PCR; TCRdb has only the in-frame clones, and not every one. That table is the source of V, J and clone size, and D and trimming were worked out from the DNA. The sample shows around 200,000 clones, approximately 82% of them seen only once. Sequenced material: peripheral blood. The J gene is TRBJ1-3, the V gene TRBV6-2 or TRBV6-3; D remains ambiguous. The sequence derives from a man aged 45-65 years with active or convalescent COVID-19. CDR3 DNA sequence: TGTGCCAGCAGTTCGGTTCCTGGAAACACCATATATTTT. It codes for CASSSVPGNTIYF.